This paragraph covers one T cell receptor beta chain sequence. Its antigen is unknown. This sample is part of a study of CD8+ T cells in alopecia areata. On the study more broadly: Patients took tofacitinib for 6 to 18 months, followed by 6 drug-free months. Broader study findings: Patients displayed less clarity in TCR sharing than mice, a finding possibly related to HLA. Clonality was higher in lesional than normal scalp, especially in alopecia totalis/universalis.

Specimens obtained from alopecia areata patients comprised lesional scalp punch biopsies and peripheral blood. RNA extraction and reverse transcription yielded cDNA as sequencing template. TCRdb's copy holds only in-frame clones and misses some; the assay was immunoSEQ multiplex PCR. The table includes 170,000 or so clones, roughly 65% detected once. The sample in question was CD4+ T cells sorted from blood, obtained at week 0. This receptor was identified in a human donor with alopecia areata.

The DNA of the CDR3 is TGTGCCAGCAGTTACGACAGGAGGAATTCACCCCTCCACTTT. Its translation is CASSYDRRNSPLHF. The chain recombines TRBV6-6 with TRBJ1-6, with D possibly TRBD1 on 6 matching bases. CDR1 is MNHNY and CDR2 is SVGAGI in the germline V gene (reference sequence). V lost 2 bases and J 7 bases, leaving 9 bases between the germline ends. There are 14 residues in the CDR3.